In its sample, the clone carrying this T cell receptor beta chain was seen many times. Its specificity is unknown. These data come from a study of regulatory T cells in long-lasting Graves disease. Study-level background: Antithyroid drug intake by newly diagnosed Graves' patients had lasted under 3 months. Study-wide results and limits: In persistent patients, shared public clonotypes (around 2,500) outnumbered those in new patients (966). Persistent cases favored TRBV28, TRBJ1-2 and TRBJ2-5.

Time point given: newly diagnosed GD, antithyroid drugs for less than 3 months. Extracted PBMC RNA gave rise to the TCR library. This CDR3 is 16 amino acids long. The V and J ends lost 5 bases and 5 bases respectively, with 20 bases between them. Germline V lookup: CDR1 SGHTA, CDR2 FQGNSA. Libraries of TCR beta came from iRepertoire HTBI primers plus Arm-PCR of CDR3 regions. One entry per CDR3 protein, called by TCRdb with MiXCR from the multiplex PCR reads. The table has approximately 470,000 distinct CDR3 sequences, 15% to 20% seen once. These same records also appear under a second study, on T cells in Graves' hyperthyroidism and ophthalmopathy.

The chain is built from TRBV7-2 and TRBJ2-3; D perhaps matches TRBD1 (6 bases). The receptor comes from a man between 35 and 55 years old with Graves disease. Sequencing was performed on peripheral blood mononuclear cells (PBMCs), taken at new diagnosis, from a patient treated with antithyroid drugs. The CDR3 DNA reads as TGTGCCAGCAGCCCAATGGTAACAGGCAGGGGAGATACGCAGTATTTT. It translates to CASSPMVTGRGDTQYF.